This T cell receptor (beta chain) derives from a study of Ad26.COV2.S vaccination and SARS-CoV-2 variants. Germline V gives CDR1 SGHVS, CDR2 FNYEAQ. V was trimmed by 4 bases and J by 5 bases, leaving 12 bases between them. CDR3 length: 14 residues. The repertoire was sequenced with immunoSEQ multiplex PCR; TCRdb's copy has only in-frame clones and lacks some. The sample records 300,000 to 400,000 clones, roughly 94% being singletons. This sequence joins TRBV7-6 and TRBJ2-1; no firm D call. The sequences come from peripheral blood, collected after recovery from COVID-19. The receptor was derived from a human donor who had recovered from COVID-19. Here the CDR3 reads CASSSSRRHNEQFF. The CDR3 bases are TGTGCCAGCAGCTCAAGTAGGCGTCACAATGAGCAGTTCTTC.